This TCR beta chain was identified during a study of T cell responses to AZD1222 COVID-19 vaccine. Points from the study as a whole: Vaccine-associated CD4 TCRs ranged over spike, dominating at 160-218 and 743-854.

Sequenced by immunoSEQ multiplex PCR; TCRdb stores in-frame clones only, minus some. The sample carries some 120,000 clones, 70% to 90% recorded once. As regards this clone: The antigen remains unidentified.

The source was peripheral blood, collected on day 0 of AZD1222 vaccination. This receptor was taken from an adult in good health.

The CDR3 here is CSASVAGNQPQHF. The CDR3, as DNA: TGCAGTGCTAGTGTTGCTGGGAATCAGCCCCAGCATTTT. The chain joins TRBV20-1 to TRBJ1-5; D unclear. V lost 3 bases, J lost 4 bases, and 10 bases lay in between. The germline V gene encodes CDR1 DFQATT and CDR2 SNEGSKA (reference sequence). The CDR3 runs 13 residues.